This T cell receptor beta chain stems from a study of identical twins. TCRdb processed the 5' RACE reads anew with MiXCR; each CDR3 protein has one entry. Of fewer than 650,000 distinct CDR3 sequences listed, less than 9% are singletons. This clonotype was observed a few times. These sequences were also reported in another study, on yellow fever vaccine responses in identical twins.

The receptor was isolated from a woman under 30 in good health. Input material: PBMCs.

The CDR3 DNA reads TGCAGCGTTGAAGATCTCGAGGATGGCTACACCTTC. It specifies CSVEDLEDGYTF. V and J are TRBV29-1 and TRBJ1-2; no clear D. The CDR3 is made up of 12 amino acids. V was trimmed by 0 bases and J by 6 bases, leaving 8 bases between them. Germline loops: CDR1 SQVTM, CDR2 ANQGSEA.